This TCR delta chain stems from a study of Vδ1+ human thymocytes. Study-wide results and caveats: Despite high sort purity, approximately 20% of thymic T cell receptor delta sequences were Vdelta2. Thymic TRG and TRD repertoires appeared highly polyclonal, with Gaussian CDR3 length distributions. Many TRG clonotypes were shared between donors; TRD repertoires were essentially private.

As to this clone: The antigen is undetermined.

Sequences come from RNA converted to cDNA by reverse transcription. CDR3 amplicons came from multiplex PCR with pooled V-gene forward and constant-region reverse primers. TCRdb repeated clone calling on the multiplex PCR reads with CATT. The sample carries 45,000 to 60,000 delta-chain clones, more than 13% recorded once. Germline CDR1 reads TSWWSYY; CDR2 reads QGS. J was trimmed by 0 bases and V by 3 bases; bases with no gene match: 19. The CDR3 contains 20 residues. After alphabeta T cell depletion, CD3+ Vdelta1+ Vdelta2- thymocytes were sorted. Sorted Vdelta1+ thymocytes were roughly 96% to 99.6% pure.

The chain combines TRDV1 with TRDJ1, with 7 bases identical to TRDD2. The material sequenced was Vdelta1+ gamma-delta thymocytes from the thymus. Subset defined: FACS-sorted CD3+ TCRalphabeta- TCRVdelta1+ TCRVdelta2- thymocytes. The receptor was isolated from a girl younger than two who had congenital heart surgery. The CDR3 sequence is CALGDLLISYVRDDTDKLIF. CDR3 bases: TGTGCTCTTGGGGACCTACTCATTTCCTACGTTAGGGATGACACCGATAAACTCATCTTT.